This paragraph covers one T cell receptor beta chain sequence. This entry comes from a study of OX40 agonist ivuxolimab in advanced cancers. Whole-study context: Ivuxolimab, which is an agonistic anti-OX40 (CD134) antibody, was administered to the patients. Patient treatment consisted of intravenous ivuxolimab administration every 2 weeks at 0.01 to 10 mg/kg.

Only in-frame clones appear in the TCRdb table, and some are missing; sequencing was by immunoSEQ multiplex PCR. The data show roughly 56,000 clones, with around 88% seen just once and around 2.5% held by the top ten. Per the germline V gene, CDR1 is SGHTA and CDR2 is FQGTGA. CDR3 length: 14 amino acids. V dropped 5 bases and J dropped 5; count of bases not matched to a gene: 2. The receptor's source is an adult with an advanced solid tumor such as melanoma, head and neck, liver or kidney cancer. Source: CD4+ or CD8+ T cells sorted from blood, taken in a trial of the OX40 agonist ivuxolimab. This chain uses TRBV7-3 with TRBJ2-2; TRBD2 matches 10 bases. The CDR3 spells CASSPSGGTGELFF. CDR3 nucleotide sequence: TGTGCCAGCAGCCCTAGCGGGGGAACCGGGGAGCTGTTTTTT.